Listed below are T cell receptor beta chains from one sample, sequenced in a study of response to subunit inactivated influenza vaccine. TCRdb processed the RT-PCR reads anew with MiXCR; each CDR3 protein has one entry. The sample carries about 480,000 distinct CDR3 sequences, 10% to 11% recorded once. Sequencing was performed on PBMCs from blood, taken more than 35 days after vaccination. The receptors come from a man aged 45-65 years who received an inactivated influenza vaccine. The CDR3 runs from the conserved cysteine through the conserved F or W. A D gene is named only where the DNA matches it firmly.

v_call	d_call	j_call	cdr3_aa
TRBV29-1	NA	TRBJ2-5	CSADPTEETQYF
TRBV14	TRBD1	TRBJ2-5	CASSQVPGQGRWQETQYF
TRBV7-6	NA	TRBJ1-5	CASSRRGSNQPQHF
TRBV24-1	NA	TRBJ2-2	CATSRLGSAGELFF
TRBV4-3	TRBD1	TRBJ2-1	CASSQDRTGTYNEQFF
TRBV20-1	NA	TRBJ2-1	CSASGGGRDFNEQFF
TRBV5-1	TRBD1	TRBJ2-1	CASSKGQGANEQFF
TRBV28	NA	TRBJ2-1	CASSQVMSEQFF
TRBV7-2	NA	TRBJ1-5	CASSLGKNQPQHF
TRBV27	TRBD2	TRBJ2-7	CASSLNSGGDYEQYF
TRBV29-1	NA	TRBJ1-4	CSVGGPGVGEKLFF
TRBV12-3/TRBV12-4	TRBD2	TRBJ2-1	CASSLGAGGVNEQFF
TRBV12-3/TRBV12-4	NA	TRBJ2-7	CASSFSARYEQYF
TRBV10-3	NA	TRBJ2-1	CAISESIGVSYNEQFF
TRBV6-2/TRBV6-3	TRBD1	TRBJ2-1	CASRMTGGGAHNEQFF
TRBV10-2	NA	TRBJ1-6	CASSGTNNSPLHF
TRBV4-3	NA	TRBJ1-2	CASSQSFRRADGYTF
TRBV6-2/TRBV6-3	NA	TRBJ2-5	CASSYNPGGQETQYF
TRBV9	NA	TRBJ2-1	CASSVGISTNEQFF
TRBV6-2/TRBV6-3	NA	TRBJ2-2	CASIPVGTHTGELFF
TRBV7-2	TRBD2	TRBJ2-3	CASGLGVPPDTQYF
TRBV9	NA	TRBJ2-1	CASSVEDVSSYNEQFF
TRBV7-2	TRBD2	TRBJ2-5	CASSANMGGETQYF
TRBV7-2	NA	TRBJ2-7	CASSLPAASASYEQYF
TRBV29-1	TRBD2	TRBJ2-3	CSVDGTSGAHTDTQYF
TRBV6-1	TRBD1	TRBJ1-5	CASSPDRDNQPQHF
TRBV12-3/TRBV12-4	NA	TRBJ2-3	CASSLEVQYF
TRBV12-3/TRBV12-4	TRBD1	TRBJ1-6	CASSGTGRNSPLHF
TRBV7-2	NA	TRBJ2-4	CASSLRGTGGNIQYF
TRBV5-1	NA	TRBJ2-3	CASSIETGGVADTQYF
TRBV9	NA	TRBJ1-3	CASSENREVSGNTIYF
TRBV28	NA	TRBJ2-2	CASSYRSNTGELFF
TRBV6-1	NA	TRBJ2-6	CASTPRVLSGANVLTF
TRBV9	TRBD2	TRBJ2-5	CASSNPIGLAGRETQYF
TRBV7-2	TRBD1	TRBJ1-2	CASRRSRDRESDSYTF
TRBV7-2	NA	TRBJ2-2	CASTRMLGGTGELFF
TRBV24-1	NA	TRBJ2-3	CATSDPRRSDTQYF
TRBV7-2	NA	TRBJ2-1	CASSRGMNTYNEQFF
TRBV29-1	NA	TRBJ2-3	CSVMGASSTDTQYF
TRBV6-1	NA	TRBJ2-2	CASSASRSNTGELFF
TRBV18	TRBD1	TRBJ1-6	CASSPGTEGSPLHF
TRBV6-5	NA	TRBJ2-1	CASSSWQGSYNEQFF
TRBV7-9	TRBD1	TRBJ2-5	CASSPLGQGEVAQYF
TRBV20-1	TRBD2	TRBJ2-5	CSAIRGGQETQYF